This T cell receptor (beta chain) appears in the sequencing data of a study of blood T cell repertoires in COVID-19. Study at large: Material from acute and convalescent COVID-19 was sourced from the United States, Italy and Spain. Sources were T cells, B-cell-depleted T cells, or PBMCs; the material itself was cDNA or gDNA.

This clone rates as medium-sized. Authors' analysis steps: How many nucleated cells were present was estimated from reference gene primer amplification. Using immunoSEQ multiplex PCR, the repertoire was profiled, and TCRdb retains in-frame clones only, with some absent. That table is the source of V, J and clone size, and D and trimming were worked out from the DNA. The sample carries roughly 130,000 clones, 80% to 85% recorded once. Germline V CDR1 and CDR2: LNHDA, SQIVND (reference sequence). Trimming cost V 3 bases and J 3 bases; bases outside gene matches: 1. CDR3 length equals 15 residues. The rearrangement joins TRBV19 to TRBJ2-1, with 11 bases matching TRBD2. The origin of this receptor is a woman aged 30 to 39 who had recovered from COVID-19. The source material was peripheral blood. The chain's CDR3 is CASSMTSGDYNEQFF. Here the CDR3 DNA reads TGTGCCAGTAGTATGACTAGCGGGGACTACAATGAGCAGTTCTTC.